The rows below give T cell receptor beta chains drawn from one sample of a study of molecular identifiers for immune sequencing clone quantification. Via MiXCR, TCRdb re-called the PCR reads, giving one row per CDR3 protein. The top ten hold roughly 0.85% of the sample, which has over 600,000 distinct CDR3 sequences, less than 20% seen once. Specimen: naive CD8+ T cells from blood, with Jurkat cell RNA spiked in. All receptors derive from a human donor in good health. Some libraries in this study had Jurkat cell RNA spiked in. The CDR3 runs from the conserved cysteine through the conserved F or W. Each record gives: J gene, V gene, CDR3 protein.

TRBJ1-5	TRBV28	CASSGSGSFGNQPQHF
TRBJ2-2	TRBV11-3	CASSPGLAGVTRTGELFF
TRBJ2-3	TRBV12-3/TRBV12-4	CASSLGTSTSDTQYF
TRBJ1-1	TRBV9	CASSAHRDMNTEAFF
TRBJ1-1	TRBV7-9	CASSFPDRGETEAFF
TRBJ2-5	TRBV4-1	CASSQGWGWETQYF
TRBJ1-2	TRBV3-1	CASSHQGTPALYGYTF
TRBJ2-1	TRBV19	CASSNGTGLMDEQFF
TRBJ2-3	TRBV29-1	CSARQASGADTQYF
TRBJ1-1	TRBV19	CASLSADTEAFF
TRBJ2-7	TRBV7-6	CASSLATARERYF
TRBJ1-4	TRBV15	CATSGDEWETNEKLFF
TRBJ2-5	TRBV28	CASSSRQVSETQYF
TRBJ2-3	TRBV7-2	CASSLEGTGVTQYF
TRBJ2-7	TRBV7-9	CASSVTGMPHEQYF
TRBJ2-1	TRBV14	CASSPGAGGPDPKSYNEQFF
TRBJ2-7	TRBV3-1	CASSQDFTAYYEQYF
TRBJ1-5	TRBV7-2	CASSLSAGPKNQPQHF
TRBJ1-5	TRBV12-3/TRBV12-4	CASSTGSSNQPQHF
TRBJ2-3	TRBV5-1	CASNEEGGRDTQYF
TRBJ2-5	TRBV28	CASSWPGSQGTQYF
TRBJ1-5	TRBV19	CASKGTGVIQPQHF
TRBJ2-1	TRBV29-1	CSVVASGYNEQFF
TRBJ2-1	TRBV7-9	CASSFEAGVSYNEQFF
TRBJ2-2	TRBV7-9	CASSHTLSTGELFF
TRBJ2-2	TRBV12-3/TRBV12-4	CASTQGSGPGELFF
TRBJ2-7	TRBV4-3	CASSQRLAGGPGEQYF
TRBJ2-5	TRBV5-4	CASSLLMGLGETQYF
TRBJ2-3	TRBV28	CASSFSKRGTDTQYF
TRBJ2-7	TRBV9	CASSVGRANYEQYF
TRBJ2-3	TRBV11-3	CASSYSDRGNTQYF
TRBJ2-5	TRBV25-1	CASSGTLEETQYF
TRBJ2-1	TRBV12-3/TRBV12-4	CASRPGLAGSPEQFF
TRBJ2-1	TRBV9	CASSVEGLAGNEQFF
TRBJ2-2	TRBV27	CASSGIAGHGELFF
TRBJ2-2	TRBV19	CASSPTSIYTGELFF
TRBJ2-1	TRBV11-3	CASSLGVISYNEQFF
TRBJ2-7	TRBV4-3	CASSHVYRGGYEQYF
TRBJ2-3	TRBV4-1	CASSQGQRGDTQYF
TRBJ1-1	TRBV9	CASSTRGINTEAFF
TRBJ2-1	TRBV19	CASSITSGTWAYNEQFF
TRBJ2-4	TRBV9	CASSWGTAAGKNIQYF
TRBJ1-1	TRBV13	CASSPWSGENTEAFF
TRBJ2-7	TRBV30	CAWTQERTKAYEQYF
TRBJ2-1	TRBV6-2/TRBV6-3	CASSYSIGLAGGPSDNEQFF
TRBJ2-3	TRBV20-1	CSARDLRGADTQYF
TRBJ2-3	TRBV7-9	CASSMTSGTRDTQYF
TRBJ2-7	TRBV7-9	CASSLALRSNGAEQYF
TRBJ2-2	TRBV9	CASSSGGSGELFF
TRBJ2-1	TRBV4-3	CASSQERTVNNEQFF
TRBJ2-3	TRBV7-9	CASSLVVDPDTQYF
TRBJ2-7	TRBV4-3	CASSQVDRVGAYEQYF
TRBJ2-3	TRBV6-2/TRBV6-3	CASSYYQRPTDTQYF
TRBJ1-4	TRBV30	CAWSVRWQGGEKLFF
TRBJ1-1	TRBV5-4	CASSISWTTGTEAFF
TRBJ2-7	TRBV3-1	CASSPDSAYGQYF
TRBJ1-4	TRBV2	CASSSGTGGAANEKLFF